A single sample gave rise to the 20 T cell receptor beta chains below, sequenced in a study of T-cell reconstitution after alpha-beta-depleted transplantation in children. The library targeted TCRbeta and was prepared with unique molecular identifiers. Using its own MiXCR run on the PCR reads, TCRdb lists one record per CDR3 protein. The table includes some 830,000 distinct CDR3 sequences, around 15% detected once. The sequencing here drew on PBMCs, mostly from graft donor cells, taken 360 days after TCRalphabeta/CD19-depleted stem cell transplant. These receptors originate from a male patient between 5 and 17 years old who had a stem cell transplant for acute lymphoblastic leukemia, so the T cells may come from the graft donor.

This clonotype was counted ten times or more. V gene TRBV29-1 combines with J gene TRBJ2-2; 9 bases match TRBD1. The CDR3 loop spans 14 amino acids. CDR1 is SQVTM and CDR2 is ANQGSEA in the germline V gene. The V gene end was trimmed by 5 bases and the J gene end by 4 bases; junction bases not matched to a gene: 5. CDR3 protein: CSVWRQGGTGELFF. The CDR3 bases are TGCAGCGTTTGGAGACAGGGGGGCACCGGGGAGCTGTTTTTT.

The gene calls are TRBV20-1 and TRBJ2-1; D is uncertain. The CDR3 extends over 14 amino acids. Germline CDR1 and CDR2: DFQATT and SNEGSKA (reference sequence). V was clipped by 5 bases and J by 0 bases, with 11 bases between them. As DNA, the CDR3 is TGCAGTGCTGAGGAGCAAGGCTCCTACAATGAGCAGTTCTTC. Encoded protein: CSAEEQGSYNEQFF.

This clonotype was observed a handful of times. The rearrangement links TRBV6-1 to TRBJ2-6, with D perhaps TRBD2 (5 bases). Germline V gives CDR1 MNHNS, CDR2 SASEGT. This CDR3 spans 17 amino acids. Trimming removed 6 bases at V and 2 bases at J, with 17 bases between. The CDR3 sequence is CASRRAVGSPGANVLTF. The CDR3 DNA sequence: TGTGCCAGCAGGCGGGCTGTGGGGTCCCCTGGGGCCAACGTCCTGACTTTC.

The table lists this clonotype with many counts. J is TRBJ1-5 and V is TRBV20-1, with D perhaps matching TRBD1 (5 bases). The germline gives CDR1 DFQATT, CDR2 SNEGSKA (reference sequence). V was trimmed by 0 bases and J by 0 bases, leaving 12 bases between them. The CDR3 contains 16 residues. CDR3 nucleotide sequence: TGCAGTGCTAGAGATCGTTCAGGGTATAGCAATCAGCCCCAGCATTTT. This sequence encodes CSARDRSGYSNQPQHF.

This clonotype was picked up a small number of times. The V call is TRBV7-9, the J call TRBJ1-2; D not resolved. The germline CDR1 and CDR2 sequences are SEHNR and FQNEAQ (reference sequence). The CDR3 has 14 amino acids. The V gene lost 3 bases and the J gene lost 4 bases, with 12 bases spanning the gap. CDR3 amino acids: CASSFQAYPYGYTF. The CDR3 nucleotides read TGTGCCAGCAGCTTCCAAGCCTACCCCTATGGCTACACCTTC.

The CDR3 DNA reads as TGTGCCAGCAGCTCCTCCGGGACAATGCAGCCCCAGCATTTT. Encoded protein: CASSSSGTMQPQHF. The V call is TRBV5-5, the J call TRBJ1-5; D possibly corresponds to TRBD1 (6 bases). The V gene's germline CDR1 is SGHKS and CDR2 YYEKEE (reference sequence). The V and J ends lost 3 bases and 7 bases respectively, with 14 bases between them. The CDR3 extends over 14 amino acids.

The rearrangement joins TRBV5-1 to TRBJ1-1; 7 nucleotides agree with TRBD1. In germline, CDR1 is SGHRS, CDR2 YFSETQ. The trim removed 3 bases at V and 6 bases at J, leaving 14 bases unmatched. This CDR3 contains 16 residues. CDR3: CASSWGDRERVPEAFF. Here the CDR3 DNA reads TGCGCCAGCAGCTGGGGCGACAGGGAGAGAGTACCTGAAGCTTTCTTT. The whole variable domain, filled in from reference TRBV5-1 and TRBJ1-1, reads KAGVTQTPRYLIKTRGQQVTLSCSPISGHRSVSWYQQTPGQGLQFLFEYFSETQRNKGNFPGRFSGRQFSNSRSEMNVSTLELGDSALYLCASSWGDRERVPEAFFGQGTRLTVV.

In DNA, the CDR3 is TGCGCCAGCAGCCCCTGGGGGGGGGGAATGCGTTGGACAGATACGCAGTATTTT. Amino acids: CASSPWGGGMRWTDTQYF. This chain uses TRBV4-1 with TRBJ2-3, with 7 bases lining up with TRBD2. Germline V gene lookup returns CDR1 MGHRA and CDR2 YSYEKL. V gave up 4 bases and J gave up 3 bases; unmatched junction bases: 16. This CDR3 is 18 amino acids long.

This chain connects TRBV12-3 or TRBV12-4 to TRBJ2-7, with D possibly matching TRBD2 (5 bases). V was trimmed by 0 bases and J by 5 bases, leaving 11 bases between them. The CDR3 extends over 14 amino acids. Here the CDR3 reads CASSLAGVLHEQYF. CDR3 DNA: TGTGCCAGCAGTTTAGCCGGGGTTCTGCACGAGCAGTACTTC.

The chain employs TRBV27 and TRBJ2-1; D unclear. Germline values: CDR1 MNHEY, CDR2 SMNVEV (reference sequence). The CDR3 is 14 amino acids. The V end lost 3 bases, the J end lost 6 bases, and 12 bases lay between the germline ends. The CDR3 region has the DNA TGTGCCAGCAGTTTGCAGCAAGTCTCCAATGAGCAGTTCTTC. Translated: CASSLQQVSNEQFF.

This clonotype was seen more than once but under ten times. The V call is TRBV27, the J call TRBJ1-1; D perhaps matches TRBD1 (6 bases). The CDR3 sequence is 13 residues long. Trimming left V 3 bases short and J 6 bases short, with 11 bases between. Germline V gene lookup returns CDR1 MNHEY and CDR2 SMNVEV (reference sequence). In DNA, the CDR3 is TGTGCCAGCAGTTTCACAGGGATTTCTGAAGCTTTCTTT. Protein sequence: CASSFTGISEAFF.

This clonotype has only a few counts. The rearrangement links TRBV7-3 to TRBJ2-5, with 12 bases lining up with TRBD2. There are 16 residues in the CDR3. Germline assignment: CDR1 SGHTA and CDR2 FQGTGA. The junction had 9 bases not matched to a gene; V was cut back by 5 bases and J by 5 bases. The chain's CDR3 is CASSQFLAGGPETQYF. The CDR3 DNA follows: TGTGCCAGCAGCCAATTCCTAGCGGGAGGGCCCGAGACCCAGTACTTC.

The V gene is TRBV20-1, the J gene TRBJ1-4; D not resolved. Trimming took off 3 bases at V and 12 bases at J, with 14 bases between the two ends. The CDR3 covers 12 residues. Germline loops: CDR1 DFQATT, CDR2 SNEGSKA (reference sequence). The CDR3, as DNA: TGCAGTGCTAGGACACCCGCGAGGGAACTGTTTTTT. Translating it yields CSARTPARELFF.

The rearrangement joins TRBV29-1 to TRBJ2-1; 12 positions match TRBD2. The CDR3 covers 18 residues. Germline CDR1 reads SQVTM; CDR2 reads ANQGSEA. Losses at the gene ends were 4 bases for V and 3 bases for J; bases not matched to a gene: 13. CDR3 sequence (DNA): TGCAGCGTTGCCCCTGGGCTAGCGGGAGGGCTTAACTACAATGAGCAGTTCTTC. Its protein is CSVAPGLAGGLNYNEQFF.

The chain links TRBV7-2 to TRBJ2-3; D is ambiguous. Germline lookup yields CDR1 SGHTA and CDR2 FQGNSA. The CDR3 runs 15 residues. Trimming took off 3 bases at V and 1 base at J, with 11 bases between the two ends. CDR3 residues: CASSFYTVGTDTQYF. In DNA form, the CDR3 reads TGTGCCAGCAGCTTTTACACTGTGGGCACAGATACGCAGTATTTT.

This clonotype was detected a few times. This rearrangement joins TRBV9 to TRBJ2-3, with 13 bases matching TRBD2. This CDR3 region has 16 residues. Per the germline V gene, CDR1 is SGDLS and CDR2 is YYNGEE. With 4 bases clipped from V and 4 bases from J, the junction kept 6 bases outside the gene matches. Written as DNA, the CDR3 is TGTGCCAGCAGCTTCACTAGCGGGAGGGAATCAGATACGCAGTATTTT. This encodes CASSFTSGRESDTQYF.

This clonotype appeared a few times. The chain carries TRBV6-5 and TRBJ1-5, with D possibly TRBD1 on 6 matching bases. The CDR3 covers 18 residues. Germline CDR1 reads MNHEY; CDR2 reads SVGAGI. The V gene lost 0 bases and the J gene lost 9 bases, with 24 bases spanning the gap. The CDR3 DNA sequence: TGTGCCAGCAGTTACTCGCGAAGGTTTGGGGGGGGCCGGGGGCCCCAGCATTTT. It yields the protein CASSYSRRFGGGRGPQHF.

V is TRBV2 and J is TRBJ2-2; D possibly corresponds to TRBD1 (5 bases). Germline CDR1 SNHLY, CDR2 FYNNEI. CDR3 length: 13 residues. Trimming removed 5 bases from V and 9 bases from J, with 13 bases in between. This CDR3 reads CASSITGFRELFF. CDR3 DNA sequence: TGTGCCAGCAGTATAACAGGATTCAGGGAGCTGTTTTTT.

The V gene is TRBV7-8, the J gene TRBJ2-7, with no clear D. This CDR3 has 13 amino acids. V lost 1 base, J lost 3 bases, and 7 bases lay in between. The germline CDR1 and CDR2 sequences are SGHVS and FQNEAQ. The DNA for the CDR3 is TGTGCCAGCAGCTTAGAGACCCACTACGAGCAGTACTTC. Translating gives CASSLETHYEQYF.

Ten or more counts support this clonotype. V is TRBV12-3 or TRBV12-4 and J is TRBJ2-4; D is uncertain. This CDR3 has 11 residues. V was shortened by 3 bases and J by 4 bases, with 1 base between the two germline ends. The DNA for the CDR3 is TGTGCCAGCAGTTTTAAAAACATTCAGTACTTC. It specifies CASSFKNIQYF.